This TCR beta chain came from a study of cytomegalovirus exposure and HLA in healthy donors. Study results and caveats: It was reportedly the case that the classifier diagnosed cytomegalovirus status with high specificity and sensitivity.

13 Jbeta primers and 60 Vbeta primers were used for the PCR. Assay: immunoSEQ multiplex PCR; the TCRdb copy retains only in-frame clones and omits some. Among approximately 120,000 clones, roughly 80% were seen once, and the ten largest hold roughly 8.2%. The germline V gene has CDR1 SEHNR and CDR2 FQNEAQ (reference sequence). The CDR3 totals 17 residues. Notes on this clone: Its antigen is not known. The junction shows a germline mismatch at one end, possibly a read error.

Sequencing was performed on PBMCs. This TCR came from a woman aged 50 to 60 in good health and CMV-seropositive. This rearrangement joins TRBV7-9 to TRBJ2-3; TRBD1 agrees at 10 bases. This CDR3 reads CASRLGWTGGGPDTQYF. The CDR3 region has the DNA TGTGCCAGCAGATTAGGTTGGACAGGGGGTGGCCCAGATACGCAGTATTTT.